The 11 T cell receptor beta chains listed next were all sequenced from one sample in a study of T cell responses to AZD1222 COVID-19 vaccine. The data were produced by immunoSEQ multiplex PCR, yet TCRdb's version contains in-frame clones alone and is incomplete. In the table there are some 110,000 clones, about 86% of which are singletons. The sequenced sample was peripheral blood, obtained 28 days after the second AZD1222 dose. The receptors here all came from an adult who received the AZD1222 COVID-19 vaccine.

V usage is TRBV19 and J usage is TRBJ1-4; 7 bases are shared with TRBD1. The trim removed 7 bases at V and 7 bases at J, leaving 9 bases unmatched. The CDR3 loop spans 14 amino acids. CDR1 and CDR2 (germline): LNHDA, SQIVND (reference sequence). The DNA of the CDR3 is TGTGCCAGTACTACCTCGGACAGGTCTGAAAAACTGTTTTTT. Amino acid sequence: CASTTSDRSEKLFF.

The chain has TRBV9 and TRBJ2-7; TRBD2 agrees at 10 bases. The germline CDR1 and CDR2 sequences are SGDLS and YYNGEE. J was trimmed by 3 bases and V by 0 bases; bases with no gene match: 6. This CDR3 contains 16 residues. CDR3 region: CASSVEAGGRLYEQYF. For the CDR3, the DNA is TGTGCCAGCAGCGTAGAAGCGGGAGGGAGGCTCTACGAGCAGTACTTC.

The rearrangement links TRBV2 to TRBJ2-1; 9 nucleotides match TRBD2. Trimming at V came to 6 bases and at J to 5 bases, leaving 8 bases not matched to a gene. Per the germline V gene, CDR1 is SNHLY and CDR2 is FYNNEI. The CDR3 is 15 residues long. The CDR3 reads CASSEKRGADNEQFF. The CDR3 nucleotides read TGTGCCAGCAGCGAAAAGCGGGGGGCTGACAATGAGCAGTTCTTC.

The count of this clone is one. The J gene is TRBJ1-2, the V gene TRBV2, with 8 bases matching TRBD1. The trim removed 5 bases at V and 5 bases at J, leaving 4 bases unmatched. The CDR3 has 13 amino acids. Germline CDR1 and CDR2: SNHLY and FYNNEI. The CDR3 bases are TGTGCCAGCAGTCAGACAGGGGATTATGGCTACACCTTC. This sequence encodes CASSQTGDYGYTF.

This chain uses TRBV5-6 with TRBJ1-2; D is undetermined. CDR3 length: 12 amino acids. The germline V and J ends were trimmed by 1 base and 5 bases, with 6 bases remaining between them. Germline CDR1 SGHDT, CDR2 YYEEEE. CDR3 sequence: CASSLFSYGYTF. In DNA, the CDR3 is TGTGCCAGCAGCTTGTTTAGTTATGGCTACACCTTC. The variable domain in full, with the rest retrieved from reference TRBV5-6 and TRBJ1-2, is DAGVTQSPTHLIKTRGQQVTLRCSPKSGHDTVSWYQQALGQGPQFIFQYYEEEERQRGNFPDRFSGHQFPNYSSELNVNALLLGDSALYLCASSLFSYGYTFGSGTRLTVV.

The chain employs TRBV7-2 and TRBJ1-6, with 7 bases identical to TRBD1. Germline V gene data show CDR1 as SGHTA and CDR2 as FQGNSA. V dropped 1 base and J dropped 10; count of bases not matched to a gene: 13. This CDR3 region has 17 residues. The CDR3 DNA follows: TGTGCCAGCAGCTTAGTAGGGGGCGGGGAGTTCGGCTCACCCCTCCACTTT. Encoded protein: CASSLVGGGEFGSPLHF. Drawing the rest from reference TRBV7-2 and TRBJ1-6, the complete variable domain is GAGVSQSPSNKVTEKGKDVELRCDPISGHTALYWYRQSLGQGLEFLIYFQGNSAPDKSGLPSDRFSAERTGGSVSTLTIQRTQQEDSAVYLCASSLVGGGEFGSPLHFGNGTRLTVT.

The sample holds one count of this clone. This chain links TRBV2 with TRBJ2-2, with TRBD2 identical over 8 bases. J was trimmed by 5 bases and V by 8 bases; bases with no gene match: 13. From germline, CDR1 is SNHLY and CDR2 FYNNEI. The CDR3 is 16 amino acids. The CDR3 coding sequence is TGTGCCAGCGCCGGGACTAGTTTGTTAGGAACCGGGGAGCTGTTTTTT. Amino acids: CASAGTSLLGTGELFF. The full variable domain, its missing parts supplied by reference TRBV2 and TRBJ2-2, is EPEVTQTPSHQVTQMGQEVILRCVPISNHLYFYWYRQILGQKVEFLVSFYNNEISEKSEIFDDQFSVERPDGSNFTLKIRSTKLEDSAMYFCASAGTSLLGTGELFFGEGSRLTVL.

The rearrangement uses TRBV6-2 or TRBV6-3 and TRBJ2-7; a possible D gene is TRBD2 (6 bases). Looked up from germline, CDR1 is MNHEY and CDR2 is SVGEGT. V lost 2 bases to trimming and J lost 3 bases, with 11 bases between them. The CDR3 sequence is 14 residues long. In DNA, the CDR3 is TGTGCCAGCAGTTACACGGAGGGGCGCTACGAGCAGTACTTC. It translates to CASSYTEGRYEQYF.

The gene calls are TRBV27 and TRBJ1-4, with 10 bases that match TRBD1. V lost 6 bases and J lost 3; bases outside the gene matches: 4. This CDR3 has 15 amino acids. Germline CDR1 reads MNHEY; CDR2 reads SMNVEV (reference sequence). The CDR3 DNA sequence: TGTGCCAGCAGGGCTGGACAGGGGGCTAATGAAAAACTGTTTTTT. Amino acids: CASRAGQGANEKLFF.

The chain couples TRBV6-5 to TRBJ2-1, with 7 bases identical to TRBD1. Germline-derived CDR1 and CDR2 are MNHEY and SVGAGI. J lost 6 bases, V lost 5 bases, and 7 bases had no gene match. CDR3 size: 14 residues. This CDR3 is CASSPDRVSNEQFF. In nucleotides, the CDR3 is TGTGCCAGCAGTCCAGACAGGGTGAGCAATGAGCAGTTCTTC.

The chain is built from TRBV6-5 and TRBJ1-6, with D perhaps matching TRBD1 (5 bases). V lost 0 bases and J 10 bases, leaving 13 bases between the germline ends. This CDR3 is 15 amino acids long. CDR1 and CDR2 from the germline V gene are MNHEY and SVGAGI. For the CDR3, the DNA is TGTGCCAGCAGTTACTCGAAACAGGAGGCATCACCCCTCCACTTT. It specifies CASSYSKQEASPLHF.